The 8 T cell receptor beta chains given below trace back to one sample, sequenced in a study of Ad26.COV2.S vaccination and SARS-CoV-2 variants. The sample's treatment: some 19 received Ad26.COV2.S at low or high dose, single or two shots; 5 received placebo; per-sample allocation not given. All samples were drawn on day 63, counting from the first vaccine or placebo injection. The data were produced by immunoSEQ multiplex PCR, yet TCRdb's version contains in-frame clones alone and is incomplete. The profile covers 350,000 to 500,000 clones, with approximately 90% appearing a single time and 12% taken by the ten largest. The material sequenced was peripheral blood, taken in a trial of Ad26.COV2.S vaccine versus placebo. Receptor source: a person between 18 and 59 years old who received the Ad26.COV2.S COVID-19 vaccine or a placebo.

The chain employs TRBV7-2 and TRBJ2-7; TRBD1 matches 9 bases. The CDR3 spans 14 residues. Trimming cost V 5 bases and J 7 bases; bases outside gene matches: 9. Germline assignment: CDR1 SGHTA and CDR2 FQGNSA. The CDR3, as DNA: TGTGCCAGCAGCCGGGCGGGACAGGGATATGAGCAGTACTTC. This gives the protein CASSRAGQGYEQYF.

Turning to this clone: This specimen includes other DNA sequences encoding the same CDR3. The chain joins TRBV18 to TRBJ2-2; no reliable D call. Per the germline V gene, CDR1 is KGHSH and CDR2 is LQKENI. V lost 6 bases, J lost 2 bases, and 7 bases lay in between. The length of the CDR3 is 13 residues. CDR3 residues: CASSPRNTGELFF. The CDR3 bases are TGTGCCAGCTCCCCGAGAAACACCGGGGAGCTGTTTTTT. Drawing the rest from reference TRBV18 and TRBJ2-2, the complete variable domain is NAGVMQNPRHLVRRRGQEARLRCSPMKGHSHVYWYRQLPEEGLKFMVYLQKENIIDESGMPKERFSAEFPKEGPSILRIQQVVRGDSAAYFCASSPRNTGELFFGEGSRLTVL.

This chain joins TRBV5-1 and TRBJ2-7; D gene ambiguous. This CDR3 is built from 15 residues. Germline CDR1 and CDR2: SGHRS and YFSETQ. Trimming took 0 bases from V and 3 from J, leaving 13 bases between them. DNA of the CDR3: TGCGCCAGCAGCTTGGTGGGGTTGGGAAGCTACGAGCAGTACTTC. This translates into CASSLVGLGSYEQYF.

The chain employs TRBV11-1 and TRBJ2-3; D call uncertain. The germline CDR1 and CDR2 sequences are SGHAT and FQDESV (reference sequence). V lost 1 base and J lost 4, with 12 bases in between. This CDR3 contains 15 residues. The CDR3 bases are TGTGCCAGCAGCTTAGGTCCAACCATGGCAGATACGCAGTATTTT. It is translated as CASSLGPTMADTQYF. Filled out from reference TRBV11-1 and TRBJ2-3, the complete variable domain reads EAEVAQSPRYKITEKSQAVAFWCDPISGHATLYWYRQILGQGPELLVQFQDESVVDDSQLPKDRFSAERLKGVDSTLKIQPAELGDSAMYLCASSLGPTMADTQYFGPGTRLTVL.

The chain uses TRBV4-3 and TRBJ2-3; a weak D match, TRBD2 (5 bases). The CDR3 runs 16 residues. V lost 0 bases to trimming and J lost 2 bases, with 12 bases between them. CDR1 is LGHNA and CDR2 is YSLEER in the germline V gene. The chain's CDR3 is CASSQDVGEYTDTQYF. The DNA for the CDR3 is TGCGCCAGCAGCCAAGATGTCGGGGAGTACACAGATACGCAGTATTTT.

This rearrangement joins TRBV9 to TRBJ2-7, with D unclear. The V end lost 2 bases, the J end lost 0 bases, and 9 bases lay between the germline ends. The CDR3 runs 14 residues. Germline lookup yields CDR1 SGDLS and CDR2 YYNGEE. CDR3 sequence reads: CASSVRRDSYEQYF. The CDR3 DNA reads TGTGCCAGCAGCGTTCGGCGCGACTCCTACGAGCAGTACTTC.

The chain uses TRBV9 and TRBJ1-5; TRBD1 might be the D (6 bases). The CDR3 is 16 amino acids. Germline V gene lookup returns CDR1 SGDLS and CDR2 YYNGEE. Trimming stripped 3 bases from V and 2 bases from J, with 15 bases between. The CDR3 nucleotides are TGTGCCAGCAGCGCTTGGACAGTTATGGGCAATCAGCCCCAGCATTTT. This codes for CASSAWTVMGNQPQHF. Variable domain in full (rest from reference TRBV9 and TRBJ1-5): DSGVTQTPKHLITATGQRVTLRCSPRSGDLSVYWYQQSLDQGLQFLIQYYNGEERAKGNILERFSAQQFPDLHSELNLSSLELGDSALYFCASSAWTVMGNQPQHFGDGTRLSIL.

V and J are TRBV4-3 and TRBJ2-1, with 10 bases lining up with TRBD2. The germline gives CDR1 LGHNA, CDR2 YSLEER. This CDR3 is 19 amino acids long. The trim removed 0 bases at V and 9 bases at J, leaving 17 bases unmatched. The CDR3 DNA sequence: TGCGCCAGCAGCCAAGATATGGGGTTTGGGCTAGCGGGAGTTGGTGAGCAGTTCTTC. This translates into CASSQDMGFGLAGVGEQFF.